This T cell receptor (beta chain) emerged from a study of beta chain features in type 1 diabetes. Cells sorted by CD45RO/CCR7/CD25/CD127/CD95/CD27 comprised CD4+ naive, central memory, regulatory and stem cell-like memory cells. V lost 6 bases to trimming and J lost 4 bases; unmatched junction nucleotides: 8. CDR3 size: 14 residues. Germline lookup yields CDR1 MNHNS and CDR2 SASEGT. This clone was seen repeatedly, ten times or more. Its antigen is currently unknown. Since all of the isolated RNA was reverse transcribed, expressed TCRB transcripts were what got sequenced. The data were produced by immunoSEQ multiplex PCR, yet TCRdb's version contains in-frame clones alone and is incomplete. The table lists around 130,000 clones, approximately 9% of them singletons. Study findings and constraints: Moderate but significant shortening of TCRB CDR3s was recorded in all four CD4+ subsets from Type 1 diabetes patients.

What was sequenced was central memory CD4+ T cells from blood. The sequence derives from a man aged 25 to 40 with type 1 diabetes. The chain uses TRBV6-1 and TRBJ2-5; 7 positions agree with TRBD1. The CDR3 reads CASSLGGQGETQYF. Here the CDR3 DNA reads TGTGCCAGCAGCCTAGGGGGCCAGGGAGAGACCCAGTACTTC.